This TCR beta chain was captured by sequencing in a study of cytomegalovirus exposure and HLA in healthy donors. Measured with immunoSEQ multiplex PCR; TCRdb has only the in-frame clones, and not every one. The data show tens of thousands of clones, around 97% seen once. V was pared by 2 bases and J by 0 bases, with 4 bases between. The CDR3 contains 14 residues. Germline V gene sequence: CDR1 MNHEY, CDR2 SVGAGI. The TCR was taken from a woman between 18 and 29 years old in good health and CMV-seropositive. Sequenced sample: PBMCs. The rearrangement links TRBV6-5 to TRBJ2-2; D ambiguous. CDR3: CASSYQTNTGELFF. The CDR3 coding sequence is TGTGCCAGCAGTTACCAGACGAACACCGGGGAGCTGTTTTTT.